The rows below give T cell receptor beta chains drawn from one sample of a study of CD8 T cells in Susac syndrome. TCRdb used MiXCR to reprocess the immunoSEQ multiplex PCR reads, holding one entry per CDR3 protein. The profile shows approximately 180,000 distinct CDR3 sequences, roughly 90% of them singletons. The sample comprised CD4+ T cells from PBMCs. The source is a human donor with Susac syndrome. Both conserved end residues are part of each CDR3. The D gene is left open where the match is weak. The size of a clone is reported for some rows only, either as once, few or many, or as a class for expanded clones.

d_call,j_call,clone_size,v_call,cdr3_nt,cdr3_aa
-,TRBJ2-7,-,TRBV6-2/TRBV6-3,TGTGCCAGCAGTTACGGAGTCCCCATTGGGGAGCAGTACTTC,CASSYGVPIGEQYF
TRBD1,TRBJ1-5,-,TRBV20-1,TGCAGTGCTAGCGAGCTAGACAGGGACGATCAGCCCCAGCATTTT,CSASELDRDDQPQHF
-,TRBJ2-5,-,TRBV4-2,TGTGCCAGCAGCCAAGATCCCGCAGCACAAGAGACCCAGTACTTC,CASSQDPAAQETQYF
TRBD1,TRBJ1-1,-,TRBV28,TGTGCCAGCAGCCCCCAACAGGGGGTGAACACTGAAGCTTTCTTT,CASSPQQGVNTEAFF
TRBD1,TRBJ2-7,-,TRBV2,TGTGCCAGAGGGACAGGTTTTACTCTCGAGCAGTACTTC,CARGTGFTLEQYF
-,TRBJ2-1,-,TRBV3-1,TGTGCCAGCAGCCCTACGGCGGACAATGAGCAGTTCTTC,CASSPTADNEQFF
-,TRBJ2-2,once,TRBV18,TGTGCCAGCTCCCGGTCAGGGGTGAACACCGGGGAGCTGTTTTTT,CASSRSGVNTGELFF
-,TRBJ2-2,-,TRBV9,TGTGCCAGCAGCGTAACTGGGGAACCGAACACCGGGGAGCTGTTTTTT,CASSVTGEPNTGELFF
-,TRBJ1-3,-,TRBV7-9,TGTGCCAGCAGCCGGTCGGGGGCCAGCTCTGGAAACACCATATATTTT,CASSRSGASSGNTIYF
-,TRBJ2-7,-,TRBV20-1,TGCAGTGCTAGAGACAGCTACGAGCAGTACTTC,CSARDSYEQYF
-,TRBJ2-1,once,TRBV12-3/TRBV12-4,TGTGCCAGCAGTTTGGCTAGCTTCAATGAGCAGTTCTTC,CASSLASFNEQFF
-,TRBJ1-1,-,TRBV30,TGTGCCTGGAGGCTCGGTGAGGTTGAAGCTTTCTTT,CAWRLGEVEAFF
-,TRBJ1-1,-,TRBV11-2,TGTGCCAGCAGCTTAGTGCCGGGGGGCAACACTGAAGCTTTCTTT,CASSLVPGGNTEAFF
-,TRBJ1-1,-,TRBV12-3/TRBV12-4,TGTGCCAGCAGTTTTGTAATAGCGGACACTGAAGCTTTCTTT,CASSFVIADTEAFF
-,TRBJ1-2,-,TRBV28,TGTGCCAGCAGTTTCTCCTTCTATGGCTACACCTTC,CASSFSFYGYTF
-,TRBJ1-2,-,TRBV10-3,TGTGCCATCAGTGAGCAAACTGGCTATGGCTACACCTTC,CAISEQTGYGYTF
-,TRBJ1-2,-,TRBV30,TGTGCCTGGACGGGGACTTTCTATGGCTACACCTTC,CAWTGTFYGYTF
-,TRBJ2-7,once,TRBV20-1,TGCAGTGCGGGCCGACGTACACCTACCTCCTACGAGCAGTACTTC,CSAGRRTPTSYEQYF
-,TRBJ1-2,few,TRBV6-1,TGTGCCAGCAGTCACAGGGTGGATGGCTACACCTTC,CASSHRVDGYTF
-,TRBJ1-1,-,TRBV3-1,TGTGCCAGCAGCCAAGGAAGAGACCGCGAAGCTTTCTTT,CASSQGRDREAFF
-,TRBJ2-1,-,TRBV27,TGTGCCAGCAGTTCCCCGGCGACAGCTGGGAACGATGAGCAGTTCTTC,CASSSPATAGNDEQFF
-,TRBJ2-7,-,TRBV2,TGTGCCAGCATTCAAAATCTACAGGGCTACGAGCAGTACTTC,CASIQNLQGYEQYF
-,TRBJ1-2,-,TRBV24-1,TGTGCCACCAGTGATCGCCACTCGGGCGGCTACACCTTC,CATSDRHSGGYTF
TRBD1,TRBJ1-2,-,TRBV29-1,TGCAGCGTCGGAACGAACAGGGGGTATGGCTACACCTTC,CSVGTNRGYGYTF
TRBD2,TRBJ2-5,-,TRBV20-1,TGCAGTGCTAGAGGAACGGGACTAGCGGTCCAAGAGACCCAGTACTTC,CSARGTGLAVQETQYF
TRBD1,TRBJ1-2,-,TRBV7-3,TGTGCCAGCAGCATCTACGGGACAGGGACCTATGGCTACACCTTC,CASSIYGTGTYGYTF
-,TRBJ2-7,-,TRBV19,TGTGCCAGTAGGTCGCGGGACGGACCCTACGAGCAGTACTTC,CASRSRDGPYEQYF